What follows are 19 T cell receptor beta chains derived from one specimen sequenced in a study of Graves' ophthalmopathy and Graves' hyperthyroidism. The study amplified TCR beta CDR3 regions using RNA transcripts. RT-PCR was first run with HTBI primers, then multiplex PCR in a second round. TCRdb independently ran MiXCR on the multiplex PCR reads; one entry per CDR3 protein. Of about 600,000 distinct CDR3 sequences listed, under 45% are singletons. The sequenced material came from peripheral blood or thyroid tissue (not recorded which). The receptor source for this set is an adult man with Graves' hyperthyroidism.

The chain carries TRBV12-3 or TRBV12-4 and TRBJ1-4; possibly TRBD1 for D (5 bases). V was pared by 4 bases and J by 10 bases, with 22 bases between. CDR3 size: 16 residues. The CDR3 loop is CASSSRQGMGAGKLFF. Written as DNA, the CDR3 is TGTGCCAGCAGTTCGAGGCAGGGTATGGGCGCGGGAAAACTGTTTTTT.

This clonotype appeared many times. The V gene is TRBV6-5, the J gene TRBJ2-7; 7 bases align to TRBD1. This CDR3 spans 14 amino acids. Germline loops: CDR1 MNHEY, CDR2 SVGAGI. Trimming removed 6 bases from V and 2 bases from J; junction bases left unmatched: 7. The CDR3 region has the DNA TGTGCCAGCAGGCTACAGGGGCGGCCCTACGAGCAGTACTTC. Its translation is CASRLQGRPYEQYF.

This clonotype was seen repeatedly, ten times or more. V and J are TRBV12-3 or TRBV12-4 and TRBJ1-4; D is ambiguous. The ends were cut back, 10 bases at V and 10 bases at J, with 13 bases in the middle. The CDR3 spans 11 residues. In DNA, the CDR3 is TGTGCCACCTCTCAGTCGAGAAAACTGTTTTTT. Protein sequence: CATSQSRKLFF.

In its sample, this clonotype was seen many times. The genes are TRBV19 and TRBJ1-1; 7 nucleotides align to TRBD1. The J segment lost 0 bases and the V segment lost 5 bases, leaving 9 bases of the junction unmatched. The CDR3 contains 16 residues. Germline-derived CDR1 and CDR2 are LNHDA and SQIVND (reference sequence). Here the CDR3 reads CASSGGQRNMNTEAFF. CDR3 bases: TGTGCCAGTAGTGGGGGACAGCGTAACATGAACACTGAAGCTTTCTTT.

This clonotype was detected ten times or more. This chain links TRBV7-2 with TRBJ1-3, with D perhaps matching TRBD1 (5 bases). Germline values: CDR1 SGHTA, CDR2 FQGNSA. Trimming removed 3 bases from V and 3 bases from J, with 9 bases in between. The CDR3 spans 14 residues. The CDR3 protein is CASSLGGGGNTIYF. For the CDR3, the DNA is TGTGCCAGCAGCTTGGGGGGAGGTGGAAACACCATATATTTT.

This clonotype was detected ten times or more. In DNA, the CDR3 is TGCAGCGTTGAACAGGGGTACACCGGGGAGCTGTTTTTT. Translation gives CSVEQGYTGELFF. The chain joins TRBV29-1 to TRBJ2-2, with a tentative D call TRBD1 (6 bases). V was pared by 2 bases and J by 3 bases, with 7 bases between. Germline lookup yields CDR1 SQVTM and CDR2 ANQGSEA. The CDR3 is made up of 13 amino acids.

On this clonotype: One end of the junction fails to match germline, which may point to a read error. This chain links TRBV29-1 with TRBJ1-2, with D possibly TRBD1 on 6 matching bases. The CDR3 has 12 amino acids. Germline loops: CDR1 SQVTM, CDR2 ANQGSEA. CDR3 DNA sequence: TGCAGCCTTGAGGGGGGTGGGTATGGCTACACCTTC. Its translation is CSLEGGGYGYTF.

In its sample, this clonotype was seen a few times. The chain links TRBV7-8 to TRBJ1-2, with D unclear. V lost 5 bases and J lost 8, with 15 bases in between. The CDR3 runs to 13 residues. CDR1 and CDR2 (germline): SGHVS, FQNEAQ. CDR3 protein: CASSLIIGQGYTF. Here the CDR3 DNA reads TGTGCCAGCAGCCTCATAATAGGGCAGGGCTACACCTTC.

The rearrangement joins TRBV29-1 to TRBJ2-7; 9 bases are a match to TRBD2. The J call is uncertain, as TRBJ2-1 better fits the DNA end. Germline V gives CDR1 SQVTM, CDR2 ANQGSEA. The CDR3 totals 15 residues. The CDR3 DNA reads TGCAGCGTCAAAAGGGGTAGCGGGGGCAGCAATGAGCAGTTCTTC. Translated, it gives CSVKRGSGGSNEQFF.

This clonotype was picked up many times. The chain couples TRBV29-1 to TRBJ2-7, with 8 positions matching TRBD1. J lost 4 bases, V lost 7 bases, and 6 bases had no gene match. Germline V CDR1 and CDR2: SQVTM, ANQGSEA. The CDR3 loop spans 12 amino acids. CDR3 in amino acids: CSAGQGGYEQYF. The DNA of the CDR3 is TGCAGCGCTGGACAGGGTGGGTACGAGCAGTACTTC.

The chain carries TRBV29-1 and TRBJ2-5; D may be TRBD1 (6 bases). TRBJ2-1 matches the DNA end more closely, so the J call is doubtful. CDR3 length: 13 residues. Germline V lookup: CDR1 SQVTM, CDR2 ANQGSEA. As DNA, the CDR3 is TGCAGCGTTAGTACAGGGTCAGGGGATGAGCAGTTCTTC. Residues: CSVSTGSGDEQFF.

J is TRBJ1-2 and V is TRBV12-3 or TRBV12-4; 9 nucleotides align to TRBD1. This CDR3 is 14 amino acids long. The V gene end was trimmed by 5 bases and the J gene end by 3 bases; junction bases not matched to a gene: 4. CDR3 DNA sequence: TGTGCCAGCAGTGTGACAGGGGGGTACTATGGCTACACCTTC. It translates to CASSVTGGYYGYTF.

This clonotype was seen more than once but under ten times. V gene TRBV24-1 combines with J gene TRBJ2-3; D is uncertain. The germline CDR1 and CDR2 sequences are KGHDR and SFDVKD. V was shortened by 7 bases and J by 7 bases, with 20 bases between the two germline ends. This CDR3 has 15 residues. CDR3 region: CATSDLGNWGNTQYF. The CDR3 DNA is TGTGCCACCAGCGACCTGGGAAATTGGGGAAATACGCAGTATTTT.

There are a few counts of this clonotype. This rearrangement joins TRBV14 to TRBJ1-1; tentatively, D is TRBD1 (6 bases). The V gene lost 1 base and the J gene lost 1 base, with 16 bases spanning the gap. The CDR3 is made up of 17 amino acids. Germline CDR1 and CDR2: SGHDN and FVKESK. The CDR3 region is CASSQVSQGTRNTEAFF. The CDR3 DNA sequence: TGTGCCAGCAGCCAAGTTTCCCAGGGGACCCGGAACACTGAAGCTTTCTTT.

A word on this clonotype: With a much larger clone just one base away, this may be a read error. The DNA for the CDR3 is TGCAGTGCTAGAGTCTTAGGACAGGGGGCTGCGGGGGGCTACACCTTC. Amino acids: CSARVLGQGAAGGYTF. The V call is TRBV20-1, the J call TRBJ1-2, with TRBD1 matching 11 bases. The CDR3 covers 16 residues. The junction had 12 bases not matched to a gene; V was cut back by 1 base and J by 8 bases. CDR1 DFQATT and CDR2 SNEGSKA come from the germline V gene (reference sequence).

In the case of this clonotype: A junction boundary mismatches the germline segment, possibly from a read error. The rearrangement uses TRBV20-1 and TRBJ1-2, with D perhaps TRBD1 (6 bases). The CDR3 loop spans 13 amino acids. The germline V gene has CDR1 DFQATT and CDR2 SNEGSKA (reference sequence). CDR3 region: CSASGQKFYGYTF. CDR3 nucleotides: TGCAGTGCTTCCGGACAGAAATTCTATGGCTACACCTTT.

This clonotype was seen repeatedly, ten times or more. J is TRBJ2-7 and V is TRBV5-8; 7 bases match TRBD1. Germline trimming cut 2 bases from V and 3 bases from J; bases unmatched to any gene: 14. This CDR3 spans 17 amino acids. CDR1 SGHTS and CDR2 YDEGEE come from the germline V gene. Here the CDR3 DNA reads TGTGCCAGCAGCTTCTCAAGGGACAGAAGTAAGGTCTACGAGCAGTACTTC. It encodes CASSFSRDRSKVYEQYF.

The chain links TRBV7-3 to TRBJ2-3, with 14 bases lining up with TRBD2. V lost 4 bases, J lost 4 bases, and 4 bases stayed unmatched. CDR3 length: 16 amino acids. Germline values: CDR1 SGHTA, CDR2 FQGTGA. This CDR3 reads CASSSGLAGAADTQYF. The CDR3 DNA is TGTGCCAGCAGCTCGGGACTAGCGGGGGCCGCAGATACGCAGTATTTT.

Ten or more counts support this clonotype. V is TRBV7-3 and J is TRBJ1-6; no reliable D call. Between the trimmed V and J ends, which lost 5 bases and 10 bases, there was a span of 15 bases. The germline CDR1 and CDR2 sequences are SGHTA and FQGTGA. CDR3 length equals 14 residues. The CDR3 DNA sequence: TGTGCCAGCAGCCTCCTTGGAGTAGGGTCACCCCTCCACTTT. Residues: CASSLLGVGSPLHF.